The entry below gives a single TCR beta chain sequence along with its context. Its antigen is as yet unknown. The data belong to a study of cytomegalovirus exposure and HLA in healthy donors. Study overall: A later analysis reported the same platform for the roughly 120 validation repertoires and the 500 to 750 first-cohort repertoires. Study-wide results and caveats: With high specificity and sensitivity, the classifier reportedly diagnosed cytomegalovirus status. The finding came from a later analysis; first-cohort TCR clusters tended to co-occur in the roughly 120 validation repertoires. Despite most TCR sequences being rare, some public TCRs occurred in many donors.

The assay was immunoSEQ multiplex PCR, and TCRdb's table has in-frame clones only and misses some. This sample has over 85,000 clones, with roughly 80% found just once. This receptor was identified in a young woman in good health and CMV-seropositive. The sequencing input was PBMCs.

The CDR3: CASSLDRGGDEKLFF. The CDR3 DNA follows: TGTGCCAGCAGCCTTGACAGGGGGGGCGATGAAAAACTGTTTTTT. The chain uses TRBV14 and TRBJ1-4; 9 bases agree with TRBD1. CDR1 SGHDN and CDR2 FVKESK come from the germline V gene. The CDR3 consists of 15 residues. V trimming: 4 bases; J trimming: 6 bases; junction bases outside the gene matches: 6.